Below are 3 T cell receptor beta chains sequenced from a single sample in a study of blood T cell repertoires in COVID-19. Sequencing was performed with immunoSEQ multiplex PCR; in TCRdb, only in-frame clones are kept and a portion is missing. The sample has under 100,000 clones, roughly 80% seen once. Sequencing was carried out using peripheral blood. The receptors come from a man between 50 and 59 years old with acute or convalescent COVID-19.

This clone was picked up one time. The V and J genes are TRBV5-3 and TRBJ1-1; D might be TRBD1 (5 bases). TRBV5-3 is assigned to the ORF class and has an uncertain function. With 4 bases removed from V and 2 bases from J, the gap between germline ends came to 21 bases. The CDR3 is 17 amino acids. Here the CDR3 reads CARSPGRDSNRNTEAFF. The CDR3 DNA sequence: TGTGCCAGAAGCCCGGGCCGGGACTCTAATAGAAACACTGAAGCTTTCTTT.

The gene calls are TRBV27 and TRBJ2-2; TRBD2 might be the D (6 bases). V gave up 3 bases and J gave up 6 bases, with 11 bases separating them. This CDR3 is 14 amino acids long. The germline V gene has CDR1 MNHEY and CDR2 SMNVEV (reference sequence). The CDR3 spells CASSFSAGPGELFF. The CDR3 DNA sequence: TGTGCCAGCAGTTTTTCTGCGGGACCCGGGGAGCTGTTTTTT.

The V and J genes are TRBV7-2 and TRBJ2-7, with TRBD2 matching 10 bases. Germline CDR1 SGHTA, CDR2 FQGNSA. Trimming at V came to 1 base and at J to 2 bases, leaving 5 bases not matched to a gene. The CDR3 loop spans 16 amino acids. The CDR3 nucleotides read TGTGCCAGCAGCTTAGAGGGAACTAGCGGGGCCTACGAGCAGTACTTC. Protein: CASSLEGTSGAYEQYF.